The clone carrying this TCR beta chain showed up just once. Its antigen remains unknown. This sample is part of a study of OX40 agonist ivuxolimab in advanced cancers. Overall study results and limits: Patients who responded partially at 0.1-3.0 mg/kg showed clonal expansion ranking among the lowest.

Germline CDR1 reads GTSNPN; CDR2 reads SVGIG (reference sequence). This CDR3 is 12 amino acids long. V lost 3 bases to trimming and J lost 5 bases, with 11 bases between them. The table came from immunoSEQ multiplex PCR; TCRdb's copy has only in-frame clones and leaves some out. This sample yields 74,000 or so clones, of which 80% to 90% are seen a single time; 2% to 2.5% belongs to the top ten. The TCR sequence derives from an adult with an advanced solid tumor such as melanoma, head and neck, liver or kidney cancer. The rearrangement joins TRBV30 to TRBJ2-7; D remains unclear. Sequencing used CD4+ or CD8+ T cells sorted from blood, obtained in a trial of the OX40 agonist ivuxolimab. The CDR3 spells CAWSPAANEQYF. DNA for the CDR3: TGTGCCTGGAGCCCCGCGGCCAACGAGCAGTACTTC.